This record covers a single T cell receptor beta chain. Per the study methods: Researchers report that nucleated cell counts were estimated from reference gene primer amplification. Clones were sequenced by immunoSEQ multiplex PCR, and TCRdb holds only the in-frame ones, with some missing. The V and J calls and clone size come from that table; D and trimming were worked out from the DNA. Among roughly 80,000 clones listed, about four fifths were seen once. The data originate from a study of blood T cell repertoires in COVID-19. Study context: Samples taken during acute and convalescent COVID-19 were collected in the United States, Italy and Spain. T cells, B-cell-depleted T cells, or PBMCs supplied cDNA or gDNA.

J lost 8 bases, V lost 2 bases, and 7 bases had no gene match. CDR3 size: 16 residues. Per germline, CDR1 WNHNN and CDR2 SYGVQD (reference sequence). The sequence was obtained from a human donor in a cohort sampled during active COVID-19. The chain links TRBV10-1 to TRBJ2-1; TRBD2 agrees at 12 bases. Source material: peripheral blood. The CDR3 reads CASSETSGGMGDEQFF. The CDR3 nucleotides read TGCGCCAGCAGTGAGACTAGCGGGGGGATGGGCGATGAGCAGTTCTTC.